The T cell receptor (beta chain) under discussion was sequenced for a study of PD-L1 blockade in urothelial cancer. Study in general: Atezolizumab (1,200 mg intravenously every 3 weeks) began at some point between 2013 and 2015 for patients. Blood was subjected to analysis at 3 weeks (second dose) and 6 weeks following treatment start. A median of approximately 140,000 T cells was found in the blood samples.

Trimming cost V 0 bases and J 7 bases; bases outside gene matches: 11. The CDR3 has 16 amino acids. The V gene's germline CDR1 is MNHEY and CDR2 SMNVEV (reference sequence). Profiled with immunoSEQ multiplex PCR; TCRdb holds only in-frame clones, not every one. This sample has just over 50,000 clones; around 85% occur once, and the top ten carry 16%. Per patient, between 1 and 8 samples were collected at pretreatment and on-treatment time points. This clonotype was sampled from a man in his 60s with urothelial cancer. The chain combines TRBV27 with TRBJ2-5; 7 bases align to TRBD2. Sequences were derived from PBMCs, sampled around atezolizumab (anti-PD-L1) treatment. The CDR3 DNA reads TGTGCCAGCAGTTTATCTCCGCGGGGGACCGGGAGGACCCAGTACTTC. Translation: CASSLSPRGTGRTQYF.